A single sample gave rise to the 14 T cell receptor beta chains below, sequenced in a study of vaccination and CD4 T cells after COVID-19. Sample treatment: roughly nine-day PBMC culture with coronavirus spike peptide pools or control peptides (ViraFEST assay). No cognate antigen is known for these TCRs. The Oncomine TCR Beta short-read assay was applied to DNA of cultured CD4+ T cells. MiXCR was run by TCRdb on the PCR reads, yielding one entry per CDR3 protein. Found here are about 12,000 distinct CDR3 sequences, about 31% of them singletons; the top ten hold less than 25%. Sequencing was carried out using cultured CD4+ T cells from blood. Receptors were obtained from a human donor with COVID-19.

This clonotype came up a few times. The V call is TRBV12-3 or TRBV12-4, the J call TRBJ1-5, with 10 positions matching TRBD1. The CDR3 has 15 amino acids. Germline trimming cut 5 bases from V and 6 bases from J; bases unmatched to any gene: 7. The CDR3 DNA follows: TGTGCCAGCAGTGACAGGGGGCGCAGGGCTCAGCCCCAGCATTTT. This encodes CASSDRGRRAQPQHF.

Worth noting for this clonotype: Without the conserved terminal phenylalanine or tryptophan, this CDR3 likely stems from a read error. The rearrangement uses TRBV28 and TRBJ1-6, with a weak D call TRBD1 (6 bases). CDR1 and CDR2 (germline): MDHEN, SYDVKM. This CDR3 contains 16 residues. Trimming stripped 7 bases from V and 0 bases from J, with 13 bases between. CDR3 sequence reads: CASITQGSSYNSPLHL. The CDR3 DNA sequence: TGTGCCAGCATCACTCAGGGGAGCTCCTATAATTCACCCCTCCACTTG.

This clonotype is labeled as large. This sequence joins TRBV18 and TRBJ2-3; no firm D call. The CDR3 is made up of 12 amino acids. The germline gives CDR1 KGHSH, CDR2 LQKENI. The V end was cut by 2 bases, the J end by 4 bases, with 4 bases between. The CDR3 reads CASSPKADTQYF. CDR3 sequence (DNA): TGTGCCAGCTCACCAAAGGCAGATACGCAGTATTTT.

The genes are TRBV5-6 and TRBJ2-5, with D perhaps given as TRBD1 or TRBD2 (5 bases each). Germline CDR1 and CDR2: SGHDT and YYEEEE. Trimming stripped 0 bases from V and 4 bases from J, with 10 bases between. The CDR3 is 14 residues long. This chain's CDR3 is CASSLAGRGETQYF. DNA of the CDR3: TGTGCCAGCAGCTTGGCAGGGAGAGGAGAGACCCAGTACTTC.

This clonotype was found a few times. This sequence joins TRBV28 and TRBJ1-2, with 7 bases lining up with TRBD1. The CDR3 length is 14 residues. Germline V gene sequence: CDR1 MDHEN, CDR2 SYDVKM. Trimming removed 6 bases from V and 3 bases from J; junction bases left unmatched: 7. CDR3 nucleotide sequence: TGTGCCAGCAGGTTGACAGGGTTTTACTATGGCTACACCTTC. It yields the protein CASRLTGFYYGYTF.

The J gene is TRBJ1-1, the V gene TRBV5-1; D unresolved. The V gene's germline CDR1 is SGHRS and CDR2 YFSETQ. The CDR3 runs to 12 residues. The V end was cut by 2 bases, the J end by 5 bases, with 7 bases between. CDR3 residues: CASSLPATEAFF. CDR3 sequence (DNA): TGCGCCAGCAGCTTACCGGCGACTGAAGCTTTCTTT.

On this clonotype itself: The limits of the CDR3 on the DNA are not certain, so only TCRdb's listed CDR3 is given. The V gene is TRBV18, the J gene TRBJ1-1. The germline V gene has CDR1 KGHSH and CDR2 LQKENI. The CDR3 numbers 24 amino acids, ends counted. The CDR3 protein is CASSQTSVYFCAISEEGRNTEAFF.

Only a few counts were recorded for this clonotype. J is TRBJ2-3 and V is TRBV7-2; 10 nucleotides align to TRBD2. Trimming at V came to 0 bases and at J to 4 bases, leaving 4 bases not matched to a gene. Per germline, CDR1 SGHTA and CDR2 FQGNSA. The CDR3 runs 16 residues. As DNA, the CDR3 is TGTGCCAGCAGCTTAGCGTCCACTAGCGGGGCAGATACGCAGTATTTT. Protein sequence: CASSLASTSGADTQYF.

The V and J genes are TRBV11-2 and TRBJ2-1; 10 nucleotides match TRBD2. The germline gives CDR1 SGHAT, CDR2 FQNNGV. This CDR3 has 16 amino acids. V lost 5 bases to trimming and J lost 9 bases; unmatched junction nucleotides: 13. The CDR3 reads CASSLTAAGGLSEQFF. The CDR3 DNA reads as TGTGCCAGCAGCCTTACCGCAGCGGGGGGGCTTAGTGAGCAGTTCTTC.

The chain employs TRBV7-8 and TRBJ2-1; 7 bases are a match to TRBD1. V shed 5 bases and J 8 bases; nucleotides not matched to a gene: 15. Germline V gives CDR1 SGHVS, CDR2 FQNEAQ. The CDR3 sequence is 16 residues long. The DNA of the CDR3 is TGTGCCAGCAGCCGTATAGGGGGCCACGGGATGGATGAGCAGTTCTTC. Translation: CASSRIGGHGMDEQFF. Full variable domain (missing parts from reference TRBV7-8 and TRBJ2-1): GAGVSQSPRYKVAKRGQDVALRCDPISGHVSLFWYQQALGQGPEFLTYFQNEAQLDKSGLPSDRFFAERPEGSVSTLKIQRTQQEDSAVYLCASSRIGGHGMDEQFFGPGTRLTVL.

The rearrangement uses TRBV9 and TRBJ2-5, with 7 positions matching TRBD1. V shed 2 bases and J 2 bases; nucleotides not matched to a gene: 6. This CDR3 region has 15 residues. The germline V gene encodes CDR1 SGDLS and CDR2 YYNGEE. Written as DNA, the CDR3 is TGTGCCAGCAGCGTTTCCAGGGGGTATCAAGAGACCCAGTACTTC. This gives the protein CASSVSRGYQETQYF.

A few counts support this clonotype. J is TRBJ2-5 and V is TRBV6-2 or TRBV6-3; D is unresolved. With 2 bases removed from V and 2 bases from J, the gap between germline ends came to 0 bases. Germline V gene data show CDR1 as MNHEY and CDR2 as SVGEGT. The CDR3 contains 11 residues. In nucleotides, the CDR3 is TGTGCCAGCAGTTACCAAGAGACCCAGTACTTC. This translates into CASSYQETQYF.

V gene TRBV6-1 combines with J gene TRBJ2-7; 7 nucleotides line up with TRBD2. The V gene's germline CDR1 is MNHNS and CDR2 SASEGT. This CDR3 has 14 residues. The J segment lost 3 bases and the V segment lost 6 bases, leaving 8 bases of the junction unmatched. The CDR3 sequence is CASRRHRDYYEQYF. The CDR3 bases are TGTGCCAGCAGGCGACACCGGGACTACTACGAGCAGTACTTC.

The chain joins TRBV11-3 to TRBJ1-1, with D uncertain. The ends were cut back, 1 base at V and 4 bases at J, with 13 bases in the middle. Germline V CDR1 and CDR2: SGHNT, YENEEA. This CDR3 has 15 amino acids. DNA of the CDR3: TGTGCCAGCAGCTTAGGGTCGGAGAGGTCCACTGAAGCTTTCTTT. Translating it yields CASSLGSERSTEAFF. Filled out from reference TRBV11-3 and TRBJ1-1, the complete variable domain reads EAGVVQSPRYKIIEKKQPVAFWCNPISGHNTLYWYLQNLGQGPELLIRYENEEAVDDSQLPKDRFSAERLKGVDSTLKIQPAELGDSAVYLCASSLGSERSTEAFFGQGTRLTVV.